This record covers a single T cell receptor (beta chain). Its antigen remains unknown. The study ran its PCR with 60 Vbeta and 13 Jbeta primers. Measured with immunoSEQ multiplex PCR; TCRdb has only the in-frame clones, and not every one. The data contain roughly 100,000 clones, 78% of them singletons. With 10 bases removed from V and 0 bases from J, the gap between germline ends came to 13 bases. Germline lookup yields CDR1 LNHDA and CDR2 SQIVND (reference sequence). CDR3 length: 13 amino acids. This sample stems from a study of cytomegalovirus exposure and HLA in healthy donors. Study-level points and caveats: In an earlier analysis, most TCR beta V segments were productive about 90% or about 30% of the time. Associated with cytomegalovirus, according to the listing, were about 160 TCR beta chains. Looking again later, the authors saw that most CMV-associated TCR beta chains seemed HLA-restricted. Apart from CMV serostatus, no immune exposure information was available.

This clonotype was sampled from a woman aged 40 to 50 in good health and CMV-seronegative. The rearrangement links TRBV19 to TRBJ2-7; D might be TRBD2 (6 bases). The sequenced material came from PBMCs. The CDR3 coding sequence is TGTGCCACCGTAGCGGCCACCTCCTACGAGCAGTACTTC. Amino acids: CATVAATSYEQYF.